This T cell receptor beta chain came from a study of response to subunit inactivated influenza vaccine. TCRdb itself ran the RT-PCR reads through MiXCR, one entry per CDR3 protein. The repertoire holds 150,000 to 200,000 distinct CDR3 sequences, 12% seen once, with 25% to 30% in the top ten. V was clipped by 6 bases and J by 4 bases, with 12 bases between them. CDR1 and CDR2 from the germline V gene are DFQATT and SNEGSKA (reference sequence). The CDR3 loop spans 13 amino acids. These same data were also listed under a study on T cells expressing NK-cell markers. Per that study: 5'RACE template switching built TCR beta cDNA with unique molecular identifiers. All TCR beta repertoires analysed originated from sorted CD3+CD56+NKG2C+, CD3+CD56+NKG2C- and CD3+CD56-NKG2C+ T cells. Top CD8+ clonotypes included the dominant CD3+CD56+NKG2C+ clonotypes in 5 or 6 donors. Several of the donors also had these clonotypes leading their CD3+CD56-NKG2C+ fraction.

V and J are TRBV20-1 and TRBJ1-4; tentatively, D is TRBD1 (6 bases). The material sequenced was CD8+ T cells sorted from PBMCs, taken less than 13 days after vaccination. This clonotype originated in a man aged 50 to 59 who received an inactivated influenza vaccine. The CDR3 nucleotides read TGCAGTGCAAACACAGGGATTAATGAAAAACTGTTTTTT. As protein: CSANTGINEKLFF.